Below are 5 T cell receptor beta chains sequenced from a single sample in a study of shared clonotypes between healthy human individuals. This table comes from immunoSEQ multiplex PCR, and its TCRdb copy is limited to in-frame clones, with some not included. The sample carries around 480,000 clones, 60% to 80% recorded once. Sequenced: PBMCs. All receptors derive from a woman aged 40-49 years in good health. Some clones in this sample may be carry-over from other donors' samples.

This clone appeared a few times. This chain connects TRBV27 to TRBJ1-2, with 8 bases that match TRBD1. The CDR3 has 13 residues. V gave up 5 bases and J gave up 8 bases; unmatched junction bases: 7. Germline lookup yields CDR1 MNHEY and CDR2 SMNVEV (reference sequence). CDR3 protein: CASSQGQGQGYTF. The CDR3 DNA follows: TGTGCCAGCAGTCAAGGACAGGGACAGGGCTACACCTTC.

The chain carries TRBV27 and TRBJ2-1; D is perhaps TRBD1 (6 bases). The CDR3 extends over 14 amino acids. Trimming left V 10 bases short and J 2 bases short, with 15 bases between. CDR1 is MNHEY, CDR2 SMNVEV, per germline (reference sequence). The CDR3 region is CATSLTGTYNEQFF. The CDR3, as DNA: TGTGCCACCTCCCTTACAGGGACCTACAATGAGCAGTTCTTC.

The V gene is TRBV6-6, the J gene TRBJ2-3, with TRBD1 matching over 7 bases. The CDR3 runs 13 residues. Germline CDR1 MNHNY, CDR2 SVGAGI (reference sequence). Trimming at V came to 7 bases and at J to 6 bases, leaving 7 bases not matched to a gene. CDR3 DNA sequence: TGTGCCAGCACACAGGGGTCCGCGGATACGCAGTATTTT. It specifies CASTQGSADTQYF.

The V gene is TRBV18, the J gene TRBJ2-2; 13 bases align to TRBD2. With V trimmed by 3 bases and J by 4 bases, 5 bases remained unmatched. The CDR3 contains 17 residues. CDR1 KGHSH and CDR2 LQKENI come from the germline V gene. The CDR3 region has the DNA TGTGCCAGCTCACCGGGACTAGCGGGACTTCTCACCGGGGAGCTGTTTTTT. The encoded protein is CASSPGLAGLLTGELFF. Together with reference TRBV18 and TRBJ2-2, the CDR3 gives the full variable domain: NAGVMQNPRHLVRRRGQEARLRCSPMKGHSHVYWYRQLPEEGLKFMVYLQKENIIDESGMPKERFSAEFPKEGPSILRIQQVVRGDSAAYFCASSPGLAGLLTGELFFGEGSRLTVL.

The V call is TRBV4-2, the J call TRBJ2-3; possible D gene TRBD2, 6 bases. V was trimmed by 1 base and J by 3 bases, leaving 8 bases between them. Per the germline V gene, CDR1 is LGHNA and CDR2 is YNFKEQ. CDR3 length: 14 amino acids. The chain's CDR3 is CASSQVRGTDTQYF. Written as DNA, the CDR3 is TGTGCCAGCAGCCAAGTACGGGGGACAGATACGCAGTATTTT.